The 21 T cell receptor beta chains listed next were all sequenced from one sample in a study of CD8+CD57+ T cells in acquired aplastic anemia. All sequencing subjects had displayed CD8+CD57+ cell expansion on flow cytometry. Genomic DNA templated the TCR beta VDJ and CDR3 profiling. TCRdb re-analysed the reads in MiXCR, keeping a single row per CDR3 protein. The sample lists some 180,000 distinct CDR3 sequences, approximately 48% seen once, with over 10% in the top ten. The sample consisted of sorted CD4+, CD8+, or CD8+CD57+ T cells (not recorded which) from PBMCs. The receptors derive from a human donor with aplastic anemia.

This clonotype was detected only once. The chain links TRBV7-3 to TRBJ2-5; TRBD2 is a possible D gene (6 bases). This CDR3 is built from 14 residues. V lost 5 bases and J 3 bases, leaving 13 bases between the germline ends. Germline loops: CDR1 SGHTA, CDR2 FQGTGA. The CDR3 nucleotides read TGTGCCAGCAGCGCCCGGGAGTTGAAAGAGACCCAGTACTTC. The encoded protein is CASSARELKETQYF. Using reference TRBV7-3 and TRBJ2-5 for the parts outside the CDR3, the full variable domain is GAGVSQTPSNKVTEKGKYVELRCDPISGHTALYWYRQSLGQGPEFLIYFQGTGAADDSGLPNDRFFAVRPEGSVSTLKIQRTERGDSAVYLCASSARELKETQYFGPGTRLLVL.

The genes are TRBV18 and TRBJ2-5; D not resolved. This CDR3 spans 14 amino acids. The V end was cut by 0 bases, the J end by 1 base, with 6 bases between. Per germline, CDR1 KGHSH and CDR2 LQKENI. The DNA for the CDR3 is TGTGCCAGCTCACCACCGAACAGCCAAGAGACCCAGTACTTC. Protein product: CASSPPNSQETQYF.

This clonotype was detected ten times or more. The V gene is TRBV5-5, the J gene TRBJ2-3; TRBD2 agrees at 7 bases. The CDR3 is 15 amino acids. Per the germline V gene, CDR1 is SGHKS and CDR2 is YYEKEE (reference sequence). Trimming removed 0 bases from V and 1 base from J; junction bases left unmatched: 2. The CDR3 coding sequence is TGTGCCAGCAGCTTGGATGCGGGGGGCACAGATACGCAGTATTTT. Translated: CASSLDAGGTDTQYF.

The chain links TRBV2 to TRBJ1-4; 7 nucleotides line up with TRBD1. Germline V gene data show CDR1 as SNHLY and CDR2 as FYNNEI. The CDR3 sequence is 15 residues long. Germline trimming cut 6 bases from V and 3 bases from J; bases unmatched to any gene: 7. The CDR3 coding sequence is TGTGCCAGCAGGGTCACAGGGGTGGCTAATGAAAAACTGTTTTTT. Translation gives CASRVTGVANEKLFF.

On this clonotype itself: In this CDR3 the conserved last residue, phenylalanine or tryptophan, is missing, so a read error is likely. This chain uses TRBV10-3 with TRBJ1-1; D is unresolved. This CDR3 contains 17 residues. With 2 bases removed from V and 0 bases from J, the gap between germline ends came to 16 bases. CDR1 is ENHRY, CDR2 SYGVKD, per germline. The CDR3 protein is CAISEGHPGRLNTEAFL. The CDR3, as DNA: TGTGCCATCAGTGAGGGTCACCCCGGACGGTTGAACACTGAAGCTTTCCTT.

This clonotype was observed many times. This chain links TRBV5-1 with TRBJ1-3; TRBD1 might be the D (6 bases). V was trimmed by 0 bases and J by 0 bases, leaving 13 bases between them. The CDR3 has 17 amino acids. Per germline, CDR1 SGHRS and CDR2 YFSETQ. The chain's CDR3 is CASSLGQGTFSGNTIYF. The DNA of the CDR3 is TGCGCCAGCAGCTTGGGTCAGGGGACGTTCTCTGGAAACACCATATATTTT.

The rearrangement joins TRBV20-1 to TRBJ2-3, with 10 positions matching TRBD2. The V gene's germline CDR1 is DFQATT and CDR2 SNEGSKA (reference sequence). This CDR3 is built from 15 residues. The V segment lost 5 bases and the J segment 2 bases; nucleotides outside the gene matches: 7. CDR3 sequence (DNA): TGCAGTGCTGGGATAGCGGGAGGAGTCACAGATACGCAGTATTTT. Residues: CSAGIAGGVTDTQYF.

V is TRBV10-3 and J is TRBJ2-3; D possibly corresponds to TRBD2 (6 bases). The CDR3 spans 15 residues. Germline CDR1 is ENHRY and CDR2 is SYGVKD. Trimming removed 6 bases from V and 3 bases from J, with 16 bases in between. In nucleotides, the CDR3 is TGTGCCATCAGCGCGTGGGGGGAGAGGACAGATACGCAGTATTTT. As protein: CAISAWGERTDTQYF.

The chain employs TRBV24-1 and TRBJ2-1, with D possibly being TRBD2 (5 bases). Germline V gene sequence: CDR1 KGHDR, CDR2 SFDVKD. V dropped 0 bases and J dropped 8 bases, with 13 bases sitting between them. CDR3 length: 15 amino acids. CDR3 loop: CATSDLNSGRDEQFF. The CDR3 DNA reads as TGTGCCACCAGTGATTTGAACAGCGGTAGGGATGAGCAGTTCTTC.

The V gene is TRBV6-2 or TRBV6-3, the J gene TRBJ2-7; 7 bases fit TRBD1. This CDR3 region has 14 residues. Germline-derived CDR1 and CDR2 are MNHEY and SVGEGT. V gave up 7 bases and J gave up 0 bases; unmatched junction bases: 6. The CDR3 bases are TGTGCCAGCATCAGACAGGGCCGCTCCTACGAGCAGTACTTC. Amino acid sequence: CASIRQGRSYEQYF.

The sample holds many counts of this clonotype. The rearrangement uses TRBV12-3 or TRBV12-4 and TRBJ1-1, with TRBD1 matching 8 bases. J lost 8 bases, V lost 6 bases, and 5 bases had no gene match. The CDR3 runs to 12 residues. The CDR3 nucleotides are TGTGCCAGCAGACCCGGGACAGGAGAAGCTTTCTTT. Residues: CASRPGTGEAFF.

The chain links TRBV2 to TRBJ1-2, with D unclear. This CDR3 region has 12 residues. Trimming left V 2 bases short and J 4 bases short, with 5 bases between. The germline V gene encodes CDR1 SNHLY and CDR2 FYNNEI. The CDR3, as DNA: TGTGCCAGCAGTGAATGGGTCTATGGCTACACCTTC. Residues: CASSEWVYGYTF.

V and J are TRBV2 and TRBJ2-2, with D possibly TRBD2 on 6 matching bases. Germline assignment: CDR1 SNHLY and CDR2 FYNNEI. This CDR3 is 13 amino acids long. Deletions cut 4 bases from V and 4 bases from J, with 7 bases between. The CDR3 DNA sequence: TGTGCCAGCAGTGGAGCGGGCACCGGGGAGCTGTTTTTT. It codes for CASSGAGTGELFF.

The V gene is TRBV7-8, the J gene TRBJ1-5, with D possibly TRBD1 on 6 matching bases. CDR1 SGHVS and CDR2 FQNEAQ come from the germline V gene. Trimming took 6 bases from V and 6 from J, leaving 12 bases between them. The CDR3 consists of 13 residues. CDR3 loop: CASRGGGSQPQHF. The CDR3 DNA reads as TGTGCCAGCAGGGGAGGGGGAAGTCAGCCCCAGCATTTT.

The chain combines TRBV7-8 with TRBJ2-2, with 15 nucleotides matching TRBD2. The trim removed 11 bases at V and 0 bases at J, leaving 10 bases unmatched. Germline V CDR1 and CDR2: SGHVS, FQNEAQ. The CDR3 has 18 amino acids. The CDR3 bases are TGTGCCCCTCCTTACGGACTAGCGGGGGGGGCGAACACCGGGGAGCTGTTTTTT. Amino acids: CAPPYGLAGGANTGELFF.

The table lists this clonotype with a few counts. The chain links TRBV30 to TRBJ2-7, with 7 nucleotides matching TRBD1. V lost 3 bases, J lost 0 bases, and 5 bases stayed unmatched. CDR1 and CDR2 from the germline V gene are GTSNPN and SVGIG (reference sequence). The CDR3 loop spans 14 amino acids. The CDR3 protein is CAWSATGDSYEQYF. In DNA, the CDR3 is TGTGCCTGGAGCGCAACAGGGGACTCCTACGAGCAGTACTTC.

This chain connects TRBV19 to TRBJ1-5, with D possibly being TRBD1 (6 bases). Trimming pared 4 bases from V and 5 bases from J, leaving 9 bases between. The V gene's germline CDR1 is LNHDA and CDR2 SQIVND (reference sequence). This CDR3 is built from 13 residues. The CDR3: CASSTDSYQPQHF. CDR3 nucleotide sequence: TGTGCCAGTAGTACGGACAGTTATCAGCCCCAGCATTTT.

The chain is built from TRBV3-1 and TRBJ1-2; D unclear. V lost 0 bases and J 8 bases, leaving 7 bases between the germline ends. Germline V gene sequence: CDR1 LGHDT, CDR2 YNNKEL (reference sequence). This CDR3 comprises 12 residues. CDR3 sequence: CASSQERNGYTF. The CDR3 bases are TGTGCCAGCAGCCAAGAAAGAAACGGCTACACCTTC.

Concerning this clonotype: This may come from a read error, since a much larger clone is one base off. V gene TRBV4-2 combines with J gene TRBJ1-3, with a tentative D call TRBD1 (5 bases). The CDR3 has 16 residues. The V gene's germline CDR1 is LGHNA and CDR2 YNFKEQ. CDR3 sequence reads: CASSQGLRASGNTICF. As DNA, the CDR3 is TGTGCCAGCAGCCAAGGTCTCAGGGCGTCTGGAAACACCATATGTTTT.

The V call is TRBV7-3, the J call TRBJ2-2, with 7 bases lining up with TRBD2. The trim removed 3 bases at V and 3 bases at J, leaving 4 bases unmatched. The CDR3 totals 15 residues. Germline V gene lookup returns CDR1 SGHTA and CDR2 FQGTGA. CDR3 in DNA: TGTGCCAGCAGCTTTGGCGGGGGTTACACCGGGGAGCTGTTTTTT. It encodes CASSFGGGYTGELFF.

This clonotype was seen at least ten times. The chain employs TRBV25-1 and TRBJ1-4; no clear D. The germline CDR1 and CDR2 sequences are MGHDK and SYGVNS. The ends were cut back, 2 bases at V and 2 bases at J, with 12 bases in the middle. This CDR3 contains 16 residues. For the CDR3, the DNA is TGTGCCAGCAGTGAAGGCAAGGTCTCGACTAATGAAAAACTGTTTTTT. The encoded protein is CASSEGKVSTNEKLFF.